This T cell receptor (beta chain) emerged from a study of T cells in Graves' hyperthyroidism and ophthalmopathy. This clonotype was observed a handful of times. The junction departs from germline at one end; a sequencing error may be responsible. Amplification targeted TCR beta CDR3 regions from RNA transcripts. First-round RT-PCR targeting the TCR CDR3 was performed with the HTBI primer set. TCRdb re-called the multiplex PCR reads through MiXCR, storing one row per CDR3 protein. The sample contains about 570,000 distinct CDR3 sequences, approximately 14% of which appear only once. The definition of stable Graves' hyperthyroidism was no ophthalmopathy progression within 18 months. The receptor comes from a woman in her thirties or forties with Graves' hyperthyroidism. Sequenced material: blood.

The CDR3 coding sequence is TGTGCTAGCAGCTCCGGACAGGGGGCCGGGGAGCTGTTTTTT. Residues: CASSSGQGAGELFF. J is TRBJ2-2 and V is TRBV7-7; 10 positions agree with TRBD1. Germline CDR1 SSHAT, CDR2 FNYEAQ (reference sequence). The CDR3 extends over 14 amino acids.